The rows below give T cell receptor beta chains drawn from one sample of a study of blood T cell repertoires in COVID-19. Only in-frame clones appear in the TCRdb table, and some are missing; sequencing was by immunoSEQ multiplex PCR. The sample carries about 130,000 clones, less than 85% recorded once. Sequenced sample: peripheral blood. The source of these receptors is a woman in her sixties or seventies with acute or convalescent COVID-19. Both conserved end residues are part of each CDR3.

v_call: TRBV29-1; j_call: TRBJ1-5; cdr3_aa: CSVSLDNQPQHF
v_call: TRBV27; j_call: TRBJ1-1; cdr3_aa: CASSLSVGQLEAFF
v_call: TRBV5-1; j_call: TRBJ1-4; cdr3_aa: CASSLGTATNEKLFF
v_call: TRBV6-1; j_call: TRBJ1-1; cdr3_aa: CASSEGGQQKNTEAFF
v_call: TRBV7-9; j_call: TRBJ1-1; cdr3_aa: CASTLSGGGDTEAFF
v_call: TRBV2; j_call: TRBJ2-3; cdr3_aa: CASSWGRTDTQYF
v_call: TRBV18; j_call: TRBJ2-2; cdr3_aa: CASSRRLAGGHGELFF
v_call: TRBV30; j_call: TRBJ1-4; cdr3_aa: CAWSVRGNEKLFF
v_call: TRBV19; j_call: TRBJ2-6; cdr3_aa: CASSAMTGDVSGANVLTF
v_call: TRBV6-6; j_call: TRBJ1-3; cdr3_aa: CASRGRGNTIYF
v_call: TRBV24-1; j_call: TRBJ1-2; cdr3_aa: CATSDLNRADGYTF
v_call: TRBV7-2; j_call: TRBJ1-6; cdr3_aa: CASSSGQGSSPLHF
v_call: TRBV4-2; j_call: TRBJ1-6; cdr3_aa: CASSQVEDSPLHF
v_call: TRBV15; j_call: TRBJ2-1; cdr3_aa: CATQRQGPDNEQFF
v_call: TRBV7-4; j_call: TRBJ1-2; cdr3_aa: CASSLLPRVVYGYTF
v_call: TRBV6-4; j_call: TRBJ1-6; cdr3_aa: CASSDGSSYNSPLHF
v_call: TRBV5-4; j_call: TRBJ2-3; cdr3_aa: CASSLSGDTQYF
v_call: TRBV5-8; j_call: TRBJ2-1; cdr3_aa: CASSWEGTSGLSYNEQFF
v_call: TRBV27; j_call: TRBJ1-5; cdr3_aa: CASSPAPGPPQHF
v_call: TRBV5-1; j_call: TRBJ1-1; cdr3_aa: CASSFRQFDQNTEAFF
v_call: TRBV5-6; j_call: TRBJ2-2; cdr3_aa: CASSPGQRNTGELFF
v_call: TRBV29-1; j_call: TRBJ1-2; cdr3_aa: CSVGDSYGYTF
v_call: TRBV12-3/TRBV12-4; j_call: TRBJ2-3; cdr3_aa: CASSSQTGATQYF
v_call: TRBV28; j_call: TRBJ1-6; cdr3_aa: CASSSTGGRSPLHF
v_call: TRBV30; j_call: TRBJ1-1; cdr3_aa: CAWSSEGQGRTEAFF
v_call: TRBV19; j_call: TRBJ1-1; cdr3_aa: CASSIDGGSLNTEAFF
v_call: TRBV6-5; j_call: TRBJ1-5; cdr3_aa: CASLNRGRDQPQHF
v_call: TRBV3-1/TRBV3-2; j_call: TRBJ2-1; cdr3_aa: CASSQESSAGEQFF
v_call: TRBV29-1; j_call: TRBJ2-3; cdr3_aa: CSVQWLTGDTQYF
v_call: TRBV20-1; j_call: TRBJ1-2; cdr3_aa: CSAGDYGYTF
v_call: TRBV24-1; j_call: TRBJ1-2; cdr3_aa: CATSDLGGTFGGYTF
v_call: TRBV5-1; j_call: TRBJ2-1; cdr3_aa: CASYSGGNDNQFF
v_call: TRBV5-1; j_call: TRBJ1-1; cdr3_aa: CASRPTQDTEAFF
v_call: TRBV27; j_call: TRBJ1-2; cdr3_aa: CASSLGGFYGYTF
v_call: TRBV19; j_call: TRBJ1-3; cdr3_aa: CASSAHVGLFSGNTIYF
v_call: TRBV29-1; j_call: TRBJ1-4; cdr3_aa: CSIRSSSGEKLFF
v_call: TRBV4-1; j_call: TRBJ1-2; cdr3_aa: CASSHPGEYGYTF
v_call: TRBV27; j_call: TRBJ1-6; cdr3_aa: CASSLAGGNSPLHF
v_call: TRBV7-9; j_call: TRBJ2-3; cdr3_aa: CASSLDLGRTDTQYF
v_call: TRBV9; j_call: TRBJ1-3; cdr3_aa: CASSAEGDRLSGNTIYF
v_call: TRBV11-1; j_call: TRBJ1-2; cdr3_aa: CASSHDRVWIYGYTF
v_call: TRBV19; j_call: TRBJ1-1; cdr3_aa: CASSTGDRGNTEAFF
v_call: TRBV3-1/TRBV3-2; j_call: TRBJ1-5; cdr3_aa: CASSQDWTENQPQHF
v_call: TRBV3-1/TRBV3-2; j_call: TRBJ1-6; cdr3_aa: CASSQHRDRSSPLHF
v_call: TRBV19; j_call: TRBJ1-1; cdr3_aa: CASSTAFRSLMNTEAFF
v_call: TRBV5-4; j_call: TRBJ2-3; cdr3_aa: CASSLTSGVTDTQYF
v_call: TRBV15; j_call: TRBJ1-4; cdr3_aa: CATSRDAGTGYDEKLFF
v_call: TRBV5-1; j_call: TRBJ2-1; cdr3_aa: CASSSDRAGDEQFF
v_call: TRBV5-4; j_call: TRBJ2-6; cdr3_aa: CASSLGGQGFYGANVLTF
v_call: TRBV27; j_call: TRBJ2-5; cdr3_aa: CASGLRNRGFQETQYF
v_call: TRBV27; j_call: TRBJ1-2; cdr3_aa: CASSLTGQVSYTF
v_call: TRBV5-6; j_call: TRBJ2-2; cdr3_aa: CASSSQGAGELFF
v_call: TRBV19; j_call: TRBJ1-1; cdr3_aa: CASRRGVGNTEAFF
v_call: TRBV27; j_call: TRBJ1-2; cdr3_aa: CASSLSSLETGYGYTF
v_call: TRBV4-2; j_call: TRBJ1-3; cdr3_aa: CASSQEMNTYSGNTIYF
v_call: TRBV29-1; j_call: TRBJ2-1; cdr3_aa: CSVGADSQFF
v_call: TRBV2; j_call: TRBJ1-5; cdr3_aa: CASSSGQAINQPQHF
v_call: TRBV2; j_call: TRBJ1-2; cdr3_aa: CASSDGQARRGYGYTF
v_call: TRBV7-8; j_call: TRBJ1-1; cdr3_aa: CASSHKQGAWTEAFF
v_call: TRBV6-2/TRBV6-3; j_call: TRBJ1-2; cdr3_aa: CASSSTGGGSYTF